This T cell receptor beta chain was documented in a study of monozygotic twins with inflammatory bowel disease. Overall study findings and caveats: It was not supported that a single strong signal or clonotype was associated with IBD.

Making each TCR library took roughly 3,200 ng of total RNA. The team made cDNA by running eight separate reactions for each sample. From its re-call of the 5' RACE reads, TCRdb lists each CDR3 protein once, without DNA. The sample has over 200,000 distinct CDR3 sequences. For this clonotype: Antigen: not known.

There are 14 residues in the CDR3. Germline V gene lookup returns CDR1 KGHDR and CDR2 SFDVKD. The rearrangement uses TRBV24-1 and TRBJ1-2; the D gene TCRdb calls, TRBD1, cannot be checked with no DNA. The sequenced material came from blood. This TCR derives from a human donor with ulcerative colitis or Crohn's disease, or a healthy co-twin of an affected twin (not recorded which). CDR3 protein: CATSDHQTEYGYTF.